The rows below give T cell receptor beta chains drawn from one sample of a study of molecular identifiers for immune sequencing clone quantification. TCRdb reprocessed the PCR reads via MiXCR and lists one record per CDR3 protein. The profile shows about 36,000 distinct CDR3 sequences, 19% of them singletons. Sequencing was done on a sample of naive CD8+ T cells from blood, with Jurkat cell RNA spiked in. The receptors stem from a human donor in good health. Some libraries in this study had Jurkat cell RNA spiked in. The CDR3 runs from the conserved cysteine through the conserved F or W. The order of the fields is J gene, D gene, clone size, V gene, CDR3 protein, CDR3 DNA. A D gene is named only where the DNA matches it firmly. Clone size appears in some rows only: once, few, many, or a class for an expanded clone.

>TRBJ2-5|NA|NA|TRBV19
CASSIDLRRSETQYF
TGTGCCAGTAGTATAGATCTTCGGAGGTCAGAGACCCAGTACTTC
>TRBJ2-3|TRBD2|medium-sized|TRBV4-1
CASSQVTSGEVDTQYF
TGCGCCAGCAGCCAAGTGACTAGCGGGGAAGTAGATACGCAGTATTTT
>TRBJ2-1|NA|few|TRBV9
CASSVSQSSYNEQFF
TGTGCCAGCAGCGTCTCCCAAAGCTCCTACAATGAGCAGTTCTTC
>TRBJ2-7|TRBD1|NA|TRBV9
CARTGDSGSYEQYF
TGTGCCAGGACAGGGGATTCGGGCTCCTACGAGCAGTACTTC
>TRBJ2-3|TRBD1|NA|TRBV19
CASSPRDRVHQDTQYF
TGTGCCAGTAGTCCTCGGGACAGGGTTCATCAGGATACGCAGTATTTT
>TRBJ2-1|TRBD1|NA|TRBV20-1
CSGGQGGNEQFF
TGCAGTGGTGGACAGGGGGGCAATGAGCAGTTCTTC
>TRBJ2-3|TRBD2|many|TRBV10-3
CAISENLAGGPTDTQYF
TGTGCCATCAGTGAGAATCTAGCGGGGGGACCCACAGATACGCAGTATTTT
>TRBJ2-7|NA|NA|TRBV29-1
CSVENQKYEQYF
TGCAGCGTTGAAAACCAAAAATACGAGCAGTACTTC
>TRBJ2-7|TRBD1|many|TRBV4-2
CASKPDRSSYEQYF
TGTGCCAGCAAACCGGACAGGTCCTCCTACGAGCAGTACTTC
>TRBJ2-7|NA|few|TRBV3-2
CASSQGLAGGPYEQYF
TGTGCCAGCAGCCAAGGACTAGCGGGAGGCCCCTACGAGCAGTACTTC
>TRBJ2-2|NA|many|TRBV6-1
CASRQGAGELFF
TGTGCCAGCAGGCAGGGTGCCGGGGAGCTGTTTTTT
>TRBJ1-5|NA|many|TRBV28
CASSFRGGQALLWPQHF
TGTGCCAGCAGTTTTCGAGGAGGCCAAGCCCTTTTGTGGCCCCAGCATTTT
>TRBJ1-5|NA|NA|TRBV7-9
CASSRTDYSNQPQHF
TGTGCCAGCAGCCGGACAGATTATAGCAATCAGCCCCAGCATTTT
>TRBJ2-3|TRBD1|many|TRBV7-9
CASSLGQGLADTQYF
TGTGCCAGCAGCTTAGGACAGGGTCTGGCAGATACGCAGTATTTT
>TRBJ2-5|NA|NA|TRBV20-1
CSADRDGETQYF
TGCAGTGCTGACCGGGACGGAGAGACCCAGTACTTC
>TRBJ2-7|NA|many|TRBV4-2
CASSQDHRDGGEQYF
TGTGCCAGCAGCCAAGATCACAGGGATGGGGGGGAGCAGTACTTC
>TRBJ2-5|TRBD2|many|TRBV5-1
CASKPGLLQETQYF
TGCGCCAGTAAACCGGGACTACTACAAGAGACCCAGTACTTC
>TRBJ2-6|NA|few|TRBV30
CAWSPDGGANVLTF
TGTGCCTGGAGCCCAGATGGTGGGGCCAACGTCCTGACTTTC
>TRBJ2-7|NA|many|TRBV7-6
CASSLYRTYEQYF
TGTGCCAGCAGCTTATACCGGACCTACGAGCAGTACTTC
>TRBJ2-7|TRBD1|NA|TRBV20-1
CSASIQGSPTSEQYF
TGCAGTGCTAGCATACAGGGGAGTCCCACCTCCGAGCAGTACTTC
>TRBJ2-3|TRBD2|many|TRBV7-9
CASSFPPAGVGTDTQYF
TGTGCCAGCAGCTTCCCCCCGGCGGGGGTGGGCACAGATACGCAGTATTTT
>TRBJ2-3|TRBD1|many|TRBV5-5
CASSLTGQITDTQYF
TGTGCCAGCAGCTTGACGGGACAGATCACAGATACGCAGTATTTT
>TRBJ2-7|NA|many|TRBV19
CASSTAIGARDEQYF
TGTGCCAGTAGTACAGCCATAGGTGCCAGAGACGAGCAGTACTTC
>TRBJ2-2|NA|few|TRBV7-9
CASSLLGSYTGELFF
TGTGCCAGCAGCTTATTGGGCAGCTACACCGGGGAGCTGTTTTTT